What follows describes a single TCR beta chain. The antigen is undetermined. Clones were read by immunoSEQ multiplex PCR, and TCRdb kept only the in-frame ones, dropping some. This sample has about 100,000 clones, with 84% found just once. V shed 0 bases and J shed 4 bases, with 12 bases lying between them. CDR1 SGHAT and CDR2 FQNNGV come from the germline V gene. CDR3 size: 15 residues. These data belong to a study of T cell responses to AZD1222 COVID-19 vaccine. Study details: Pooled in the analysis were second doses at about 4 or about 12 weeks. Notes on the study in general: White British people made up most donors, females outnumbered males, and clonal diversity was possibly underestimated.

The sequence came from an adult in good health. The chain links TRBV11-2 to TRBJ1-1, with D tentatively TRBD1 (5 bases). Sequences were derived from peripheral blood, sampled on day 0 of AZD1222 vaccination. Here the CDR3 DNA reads TGTGCCAGCAGCTTAGATGCCGGGGCCGCCACTGAAGCTTTCTTT. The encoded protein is CASSLDAGAATEAFF.